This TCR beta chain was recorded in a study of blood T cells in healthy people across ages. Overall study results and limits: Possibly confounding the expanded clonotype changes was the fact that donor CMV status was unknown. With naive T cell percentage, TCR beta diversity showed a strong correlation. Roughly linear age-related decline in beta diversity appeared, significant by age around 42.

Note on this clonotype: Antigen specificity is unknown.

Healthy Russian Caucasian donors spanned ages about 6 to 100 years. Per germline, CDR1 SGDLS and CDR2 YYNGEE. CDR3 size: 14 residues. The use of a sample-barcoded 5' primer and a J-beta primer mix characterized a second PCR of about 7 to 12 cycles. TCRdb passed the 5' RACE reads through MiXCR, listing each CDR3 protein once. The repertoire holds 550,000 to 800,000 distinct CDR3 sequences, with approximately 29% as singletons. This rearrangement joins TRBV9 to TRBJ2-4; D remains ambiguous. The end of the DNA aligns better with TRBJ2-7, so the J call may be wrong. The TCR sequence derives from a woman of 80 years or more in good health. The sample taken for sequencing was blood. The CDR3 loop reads CASSVGGTLYEQYF. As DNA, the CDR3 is TGTGCCAGCAGCGTAGGTGGTACCTTATACGAGCAGTACTTC.